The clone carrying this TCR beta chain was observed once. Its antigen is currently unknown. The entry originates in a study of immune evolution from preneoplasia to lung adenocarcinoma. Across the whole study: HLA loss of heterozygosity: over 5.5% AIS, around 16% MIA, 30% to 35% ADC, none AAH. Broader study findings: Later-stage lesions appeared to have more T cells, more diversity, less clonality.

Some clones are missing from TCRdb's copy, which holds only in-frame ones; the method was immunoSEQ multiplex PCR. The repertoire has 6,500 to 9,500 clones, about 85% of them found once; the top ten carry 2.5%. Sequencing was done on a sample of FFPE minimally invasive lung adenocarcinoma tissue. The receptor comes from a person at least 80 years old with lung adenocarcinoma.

CDR3 in amino acids: CASSPGPFNEKLFF. CDR3 nucleotides: TGTGCCAGCAGCCCGGGACCGTTTAATGAAAAACTGTTTTTT. The chain is built from TRBV5-6 and TRBJ1-4; a possible D gene is TRBD1 (5 bases). The length of the CDR3 is 14 residues. With 4 bases removed from V and 4 bases from J, the gap between germline ends came to 11 bases. CDR1 and CDR2 from the germline V gene are SGHDT and YYEEEE.